This entry describes one T cell receptor (beta chain). Its target is not known. Trimming cost V 1 base and J 3 bases; bases outside gene matches: 3. There are 16 residues in the CDR3. Germline loops: CDR1 SGHVS, CDR2 FQNEAQ. The sample comes from a study of T cell responses to AZD1222 COVID-19 vaccine. Study-wide points: It was only after the peak T cell response that any repertoires were sampled. Nearly half of the spike-specific TCRs reportedly recognize variant regions that carry no mutations. The span of vaccine-associated CD4 TCRs extended across spike, with dominance at 160-218 and 743-854.

TCRdb's table, derived via immunoSEQ multiplex PCR, lists solely in-frame clones and lacks some. The sample lists about 82,000 clones, under 90% occurring once. The clonotype originates from an adult who received the AZD1222 COVID-19 vaccine. The chain recombines TRBV7-8 with TRBJ1-5, with 10 bases identical to TRBD1. Specimen: peripheral blood, collected 28 days after the second AZD1222 dose. CDR3 residues: CASSLGRQGANQPQHF. The CDR3 DNA sequence: TGTGCCAGCAGCTTAGGAAGACAGGGGGCCAATCAGCCCCAGCATTTT.